This T cell receptor beta chain was retrieved from a study of blood T cell repertoires in COVID-19. Study-wide context: Whether acute or convalescent, the COVID-19 samples came from the United States, Italy and Spain. T cells, B-cell-depleted T cells, or PBMCs provided the cDNA or gDNA that served as material.

Authors' processing steps: Amplification of reference gene primers provided the estimated nucleated cell counts. Repertoires were generated with immunoSEQ multiplex PCR, while TCRdb's copy carries only in-frame clones and drops some. V and J calls and clone size are given by that table; D and trimming were obtained from the DNA. The data show 200,000 to 250,000 clones, with about 85% seen just once and about a sixth held by the top ten. V lost 10 bases and J 1 base, leaving 11 bases between the germline ends. This CDR3 has 13 residues. Per the germline V gene, CDR1 is SEHNR and CDR2 is FQNEAQ (reference sequence).

This TCR came from a woman older than 75 with active or convalescent COVID-19. The sequencing sample was made of peripheral blood. The J gene is TRBJ1-3, the V gene TRBV7-9; D remains unclear. CDR3 DNA sequence: TGTGCCAACCAAGTAGTATCTGGAAACACCATATATTTT. Its protein product is CANQVVSGNTIYF.